This TCR beta chain was sequenced in a study of PD-L1 blockade in urothelial cancer. Here immunoSEQ multiplex PCR was the method, and the copy in TCRdb shows in-frame clones only, minus some. The sample carries about 70,000 clones, about nine tenths recorded once. As to time point: pretreatment peripheral blood. This clonotype was obtained from a man between 70 and 80 years old with urothelial cancer. Here the sequenced sample was PBMCs, taken around atezolizumab (anti-PD-L1) treatment.

The CDR3: CATSREPSGVTYEQYF. CDR3 DNA: TGTGCCACCAGCAGAGAACCCAGCGGGGTAACCTACGAGCAGTACTTC. V gene TRBV15 combines with J gene TRBJ2-7; 7 nucleotides agree with TRBD2. This CDR3 contains 16 residues. V shed 0 bases, J shed 2 bases, and the junction held 7 bases outside the gene matches. CDR1 is LNHNV, CDR2 YYDKDF, per germline (reference sequence).